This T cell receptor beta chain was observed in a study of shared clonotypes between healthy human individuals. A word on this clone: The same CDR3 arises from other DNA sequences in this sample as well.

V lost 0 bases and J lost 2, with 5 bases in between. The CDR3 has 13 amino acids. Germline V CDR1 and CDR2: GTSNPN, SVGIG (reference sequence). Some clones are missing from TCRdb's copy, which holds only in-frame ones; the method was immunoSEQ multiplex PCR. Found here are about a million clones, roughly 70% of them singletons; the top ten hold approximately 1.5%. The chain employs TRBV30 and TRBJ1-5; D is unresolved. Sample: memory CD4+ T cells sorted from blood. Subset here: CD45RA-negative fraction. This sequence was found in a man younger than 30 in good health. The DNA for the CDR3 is TGTGCCTGGAGTGTACCCGGCAATCAGCCCCAGCATTTT. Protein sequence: CAWSVPGNQPQHF.